This T cell receptor (beta chain) was retrieved from a study of cytomegalovirus exposure and HLA in healthy donors. Study summary: Later, an analysis reported that the 95 to 150 validation repertoires had used the same platform as the approximately 680 first-cohort repertoires. General observations from the study: Subsequent analysis found a tendency for first-cohort TCR clusters to co-occur within the 120 or so validation repertoires.

Generated by immunoSEQ multiplex PCR, the TCRdb table keeps only in-frame clones and is missing some. The data show about 78,000 clones, with almost 97% seen just once and 1.6% held by the top ten. Worth noting for this clone: Its matching antigen is unknown.

The CDR3 extends over 15 amino acids. V was clipped by 2 bases and J by 4 bases, with 15 bases between them. Germline CDR1 and CDR2: SGDLS and YYNGEE. Donors were drawn from the approximately 120-subject validation cohort, separate from the roughly 670-subject first cohort. Source material: PBMCs. This receptor was identified in a man aged 18 to 29 in good health and CMV-seropositive. The rearrangement links TRBV9 to TRBJ1-2, with a weak D call TRBD1 (6 bases). As DNA, the CDR3 is TGTGCCAGCAGCGTCCTTACGACAGGACGCTATGGCTACACCTTC. It is translated as CASSVLTTGRYGYTF. The full variable domain, rest sourced from reference TRBV9 and TRBJ1-2, is DSGVTQTPKHLITATGQRVTLRCSPRSGDLSVYWYQQSLDQGLQFLIQYYNGEERAKGNILERFSAQQFPDLHSELNLSSLELGDSALYFCASSVLTTGRYGYTFGSGTRLTVV.